The clone carrying this T cell receptor beta chain was counted only a few times. Its antigen is undetermined. This sample was included in a study of T cells in Graves' hyperthyroidism and ophthalmopathy. Study-wide results and limits: Blood samples included most of the expanded thyroid clonotypes exceeding 0.001.

The source material, RNA transcripts, was used to amplify TCR beta CDR3 regions. The HTBI primer set was used in a first-round RT-PCR of the TCR CDR3. TCRdb ran MiXCR on the multiplex PCR reads and lists one entry per CDR3 protein. The profile shows hundreds of thousands of distinct CDR3 sequences, 12% to 15% of them singletons. Patients showing uncontrolled infection, other autoimmune disease, pregnancy or lactation were ineligible. Germline CDR1 is SGHTA and CDR2 is FQGNSA. V was shortened by 6 bases and J by 4 bases, with 13 bases between the two germline ends. The CDR3 consists of 14 residues. The chain carries TRBV7-2 and TRBJ1-5; possible D gene TRBD1, 5 bases. This clonotype originated in a young woman with Graves' hyperthyroidism. Input material: blood. CDR3: CASRRTQGNQPQHF. DNA for the CDR3: TGTGCCAGCAGGCGTACTCAGGGAAATCAGCCCCAGCATTTT.